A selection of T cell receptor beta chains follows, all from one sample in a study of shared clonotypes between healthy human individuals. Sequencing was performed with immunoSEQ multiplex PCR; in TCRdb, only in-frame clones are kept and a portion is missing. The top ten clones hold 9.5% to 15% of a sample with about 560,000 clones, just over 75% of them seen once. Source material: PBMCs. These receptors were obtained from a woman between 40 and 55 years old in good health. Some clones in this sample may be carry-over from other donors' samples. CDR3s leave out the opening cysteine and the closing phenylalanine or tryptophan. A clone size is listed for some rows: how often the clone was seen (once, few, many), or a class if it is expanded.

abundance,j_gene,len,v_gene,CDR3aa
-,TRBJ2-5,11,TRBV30,AFSGIGRETQY
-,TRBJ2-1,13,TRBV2,ASRNPQTGGNEQF
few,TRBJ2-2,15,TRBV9,ASSVAGGPRNTGELF
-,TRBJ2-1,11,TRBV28,AAGQGNYNEQF
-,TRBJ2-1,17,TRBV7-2,ASSGNAMLAGAAYNEQF
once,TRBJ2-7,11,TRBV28,ASGSGRAVEQY
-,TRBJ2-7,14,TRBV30,AWARGTAGWGYEQY
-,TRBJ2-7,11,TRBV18,ASSPLAGAEQY
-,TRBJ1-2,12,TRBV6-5,ASRKSGGFYGYT
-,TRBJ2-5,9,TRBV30,AWQGQETQY
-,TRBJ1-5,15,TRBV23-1,ASSRGAGASSNQPQH
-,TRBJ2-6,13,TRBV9,ASSVGVTGANVLT
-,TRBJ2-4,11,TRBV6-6,ASRGQGVAVQY
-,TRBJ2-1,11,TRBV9,ASSVRAGDEQF